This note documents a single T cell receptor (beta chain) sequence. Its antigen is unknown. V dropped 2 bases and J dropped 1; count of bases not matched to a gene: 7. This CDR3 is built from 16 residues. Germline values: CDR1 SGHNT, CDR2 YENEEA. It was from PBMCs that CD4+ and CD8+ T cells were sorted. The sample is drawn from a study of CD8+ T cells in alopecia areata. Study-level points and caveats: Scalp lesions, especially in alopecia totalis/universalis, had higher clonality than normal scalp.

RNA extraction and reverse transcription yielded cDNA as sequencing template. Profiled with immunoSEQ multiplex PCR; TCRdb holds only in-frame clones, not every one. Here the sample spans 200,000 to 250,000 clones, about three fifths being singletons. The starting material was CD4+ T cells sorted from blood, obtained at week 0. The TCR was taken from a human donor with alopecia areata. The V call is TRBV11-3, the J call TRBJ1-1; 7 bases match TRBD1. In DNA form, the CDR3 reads TGTGCCAGCAGCTTATCCAAATCAGGGGGGAACACTGAAGCTTTCTTT. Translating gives CASSLSKSGGNTEAFF.